This T cell receptor beta chain was identified in a study of cytomegalovirus exposure and HLA in healthy donors (TCRdb year 2017). Background on the whole study: An earlier analysis of about 560 of the donors reported 250 to 300 Gb of sequence data and around 120 million unique TCR beta sequences obtained from around 180 million T cells. The study aimed to test whether cataloging public T cell receptors could reveal signatures of past pathogen exposure. Rather than drawing on any new phenotypic data, the later analysis identified candidate immune exposures from TCR beta sequences and the way those sequences occurred across donors. Along with the 666-subject first cohort, a separate validation cohort of over a hundred different subjects was used. Across under 500 genotyped donors of the cohort, an average of roughly 250,000 unique TCR beta nucleotide sequences per donor were sequenced, and approximately 17% of those sequences were non-productive. A later analysis re-analyzed previously published TCR beta repertoires from 660 or so donors and added high-resolution HLA genotyping to study TCR occurrence patterns. An early release that covered some 640 HLA-typed donors contained 300 to 350 gigabases of sequencing data and tens of millions of unique TCR sequences. Roughly 5 DR-DQ haplotypes were treated as single units for association and clustering because of strong linkage in the cohort. Donor age, sex, ethnicity and CMV serostatus were compiled together with the repertoire data. Of the roughly 420 genotyped donors, approximately 81% were placed in the genetic ancestry cluster associated with self-reported Caucasian donors. The study combined high-throughput TCR immunosequencing, statistical association of individual TCRs with disease status, and machine learning to predict cytomegalovirus infection status. The T cell repertoires of several hundred subjects were profiled by immunosequencing and related to cytomegalovirus serostatus. In an earlier analysis of roughly 600 of the donors, high-throughput TCR beta sequencing was used to judge whether each TCR beta V gene segment behaved as functional or pseudogenic. Both class I and class II loci were covered by HLA typing, at four-digit resolution. Every repertoire in the discovery cohort had been generated on one and the same sequencing platform. Typing coverage differed by locus: A, B, C, DRB1 and DQB1 were typed in about 620-640 donors, DQA1 in roughly 500, DPA1 in over 600, and DPB1 in 400 to 480. A later genetic analysis used genome-wide SNP genotypes for about 60% of the roughly 700 donors, treating that subset as a discovery cohort.

Receptor amplification or capture employed the immunoSEQ multiplex PCR assay. For the multiplex PCR, a mixture combining 60 forward primers for TCR Vbeta segments and 13 reverse primers for TCR Jbeta segments was used. Amplification of the CDR3 region of rearranged TCR beta genes was performed with a multiplex PCR assay on genomic DNA. The amplified TCR beta libraries were sequenced on the Illumina HiSeq System as 87-base-pair reads. Per the original workflow: A later analysis counted about 80 million unique TCR beta chains across the 650 to 800 repertoires, and 9 million to 14 million of these chains were shared by at least two donors. Raw reads were error-corrected and collapsed into unique sequences with a nearest-neighbor algorithm that merged closely related sequences to remove PCR and sequencing errors. V, D and J gene segments were assigned by aligning CDR3 sequences to IMGT reference sequences. For a sequence to be retained, a match of at least six nucleotides was required to both a V gene segment and a J gene segment. A rearrangement was called productive if the CDR3 had no stop codons and remained in frame with V and J, and every other rearrangement was called non-productive. Following IMGT convention, CDR3 was defined as the stretch from the second conserved V-encoded cysteine up to the conserved J-encoded phenylalanine. The earlier analysis of 550 to 650 of the donors excluded any sequence lacking an unambiguous match to a single V gene segment. In an earlier analysis of several hundred of the donors, a V segment was called functional when productive rearrangements were above 56.7%, and segregating when the standard deviation between donors exceeded 5%. A statistical classification framework was built to diagnose cytomegalovirus status from the catalog of TCR beta chain sequences. A later analysis assigned V and J genes by comparing TCR nucleotide sequences with IMGT/GENE-DB human TR gene sequences. A later analysis assigned CDR3 sequences and most-parsimonious VDJ recombination scenarios with the TCRdist pipeline. A later analysis defined each TCR beta chain by its CDR3 amino acid sequence plus V-gene family, and excluded reads lacking a unique V-gene family. A later analysis removed roughly 590 highly shared, low-generation-probability nucleotide sequences to deal with suspected cross-contamination and a sequencing artifact. A later analysis calculated a clonal expansion index for each public chain from normalized within-repertoire ranks of inferred template counts. Generation probabilities in a later analysis came from a VDJ recombination model fitted to out-of-frame rearrangements, and those results were checked against IGoR. In a later analysis, TCR-TCR, TCR-HLA and TCR-CMV co-occurrence was scored with hypergeometric tests, and a repertoire-size bias correction was applied to TCR pairs. In a later analysis, false discovery rates were estimated by permuting HLA or CMV assignments 20 times. A later analysis grouped co-occurring TCRs with DBSCAN, adding TCRdist sequence similarity when clustering within HLA-allele-positive subsets. Repertoires with fewer than 30,000 or more than 120,000 public chains were left out of co-occurrence clustering, as were five repertoires with anomalous nucleotide sharing. Entries here come from immuneACCESS through TCRdb and include only in-frame sequences with V and J called. Some clones fail to appear in such tables; in the studies checked, an unresolved V gene covers under half of the shortfall, and the cause of the remainder is unknown. Clone size and the V and J calls come from that table; the DNA yielded D and trimming. The table for this sample lists about 200,000 clones; about 87% of them were counted only once. Under 2% of the sample goes to the ten largest clones.

Germline trimming: 5 bases from V, 2 bases from J; junction bases outside gene matches: 13. CDR1 is given as GTSNPN and CDR2 as SVGIG, both from the germline V gene (reference sequence). The CDR3 contains 16 residues, cysteine and phenylalanine counted. Just the 48-base CDR3 DNA is kept, in frame starting at base 1. The cohort comprised some 700 healthy bone marrow donors. At the time of sampling, all cohort members were nominally healthy, though unrecorded immune exposures were likely present. The donor tested CMV seronegative, placing the donor among the roughly 340 seronegative members of the cohort. Every donor gave a peripheral blood sample, and the peripheral blood mononuclear cells from that sample were used for TCR beta sequencing. Genomic DNA extraction from the blood cell samples was performed with the Qiagen DNeasy Blood Extraction Kit. General conclusions and limits of the study: Sequencing depth was assumed to be roughly uniform across donors in the presence/absence analyses, though that assumption may not hold. Most TCR sequences were observed very rarely across donors, whereas some public TCRs were present in many individuals. In vitro tests confirmed that a few of the cytomegalovirus-associated TCR beta chains recognize cytomegalovirus antigens. The authors suggested that the approach could potentially be extended to other disease states and immunological phenotypes. A later analysis found that TCR association rates varied across HLA loci, with DRB1 alleles showing the most associated TCRs and HLA-C alleles the fewest. Approximately 16 rarely observed V segments, including chromosome 9 orphons, were excluded from the earlier analysis of a few hundred of the donors because counts were too low. Because some donors lacked HLA typing at each locus, the association tests relied only on the typed subset. A further reported finding was that TCR beta sequences accurately predicted the HLA-A and HLA-B alleles for most subjects in the first cohort. Several of the top co-occurrence clusters appeared to be linked to parvovirus B19, influenza, CMV and Epstein-Barr virus, according to a later analysis. Most CMV-associated TCR beta chains appeared to be HLA-restricted in a later analysis, and the HLA associations seemed to be driven largely by CMV exposure. CMV serostatus was the only immune exposure information available for the cohort. In a later genetic analysis, a missense DCLRE1C variant was associated with V-gene and J-gene trimming of TCR beta chains, and the association was replicated in an independent cohort. A total of 150 to 200 TCR beta chains were listed by the study as associated with cytomegalovirus. A later analysis found that HLA-associated TCR beta chains were more clonally expanded and had lower generation probabilities than equally common non-associated chains. Some IMGT-functional V segments, including TRBV6-2 and TRBV6-3, could not be distinguished by the 87-base-pair reads and were therefore excluded. Correlated functional status among segregating V segments might reflect linkage disequilibrium, but an unknown experimental factor could not be ruled out. A cluster of highly shared sequence variants was judged likely to be a technical artifact of the sequencing pipeline. A later genetic analysis reported fewer N-insertions in productive TCRs among donors in an Asian-associated ancestry cluster than the roughly 700-donor mean. In both the original and validation cohorts, the classifier was reported to diagnose cytomegalovirus status with high specificity and sensitivity. An earlier analysis of approximately 530 of the donors showed that most TCR beta V segments appeared in productive rearrangements either about 90% or about 30% of the time, which broadly matched IMGT annotations. When HLA alleles, especially DR and DQ, strongly co-occurred, TCR associations were difficult to assign to individual alleles. A later analysis associated around 16,000 TCR beta sequences with specific HLA alleles at a false discovery rate of 0.05. In this cohort, only TCR beta chains were sequenced, and detectable features were limited by the absence of alpha or paired-chain data.

Notes on this clone: What antigen it recognizes has not been identified. No base qualities exist here, and no much larger clone lies one base off it.

Rearrangement joined TRBV30 to TRBJ1-2; TRBD1 lines up with 8 middle nucleotides. The receptor was derived from a woman younger than 30 in good health and CMV-seronegative. The sequenced material came from PBMCs. The CDR3 reads CAWDPYDRGLNYGYTF. The DNA sequence reads TGTGCCTGGGACCCTTACGACAGGGGTCTAAACTATGGCTACACCTTC.